This T cell receptor beta chain was observed in a study of T cells in Graves' hyperthyroidism and ophthalmopathy. About the study: Blood was drawn when the patient was first diagnosed and still untreated.

The source material, RNA transcripts, was used to amplify TCR beta CDR3 regions. A first-round RT-PCR of the TCR CDR3 used the HTBI primer set. MiXCR, applied by TCRdb to the multiplex PCR reads, yields one record per CDR3 protein. The sample holds 95,000 to 110,000 distinct CDR3 sequences, roughly 15% seen once. Study-level findings and limits: Appearing also in blood were most of the thyroid clonotypes expanded above 0.001.

Stable Graves' hyperthyroidism denoted no ophthalmopathy progression over 18 months. Based on clinical symptoms, serum thyroxine and TRAb, thyroid ultrasound and orbital computed tomography, diagnoses were reached. There are many counts of this clonotype. Its target is not known. The CDR3 contains 14 residues. Losses at the gene ends were 4 bases for V and 4 bases for J; bases not matched to a gene: 5. Germline loops: CDR1 MDHEN, CDR2 SYDVKM. This TCR was sampled from a woman between 50 and 59 years old with Graves' hyperthyroidism. Sequencing input: blood. The chain is built from TRBV28 and TRBJ2-7, with 9 bases fitting TRBD1. The CDR3 nucleotides read TGTGCCAGCAGTTGGGGACAGGGTCATTACGAGCAGTACGTC. It yields the protein CASSWGQGHYEQYV.